Sequencing of this T cell receptor beta chain was carried out in a study of post-analysis software for immune sequencing data. As for the study in general: Included courses were relapsing-remitting and secondary progressive multiple sclerosis; progressive-relapsing multiple sclerosis was also included.

Study-wide results and limits: Samples from one preparation batch, clustered by F measure, grouped strongly together. People with multiple sclerosis had a significantly lower normalized Chao1 diversity than controls did. Roughly 5 TRBV segments (TRBV5-6, TRBV5-1 and TRBV20-1 among them) occurred more frequently in patients than in controls.

The CDR3 consists of 15 residues. The germline gives CDR1 SNHLY, CDR2 FYNNEI. J lost 5 bases, V lost 5 bases, and 10 bases had no gene match. The sample holds many counts of this clonotype. Its antigen is still unknown. Built from TCR beta cDNA, the libraries had unique molecular identifiers in them. Out of 1 to 10 million T cells, a few hundred thousand cDNA molecules were generated. TCRdb itself ran the PCR reads through MiXCR, one entry per CDR3 protein. This sample has around 500,000 distinct CDR3 sequences, with roughly 34% found just once. The TCR originated in a girl between 2 and 17 years old with multiple sclerosis. The source material was blood. The chain employs TRBV2 and TRBJ2-5, with 8 bases lining up with TRBD1. The DNA of the CDR3 is TGTGCCAGCAGTCACGGACAGGGTTTATCGGAGACCCAGTACTTC. Translated: CASSHGQGLSETQYF.